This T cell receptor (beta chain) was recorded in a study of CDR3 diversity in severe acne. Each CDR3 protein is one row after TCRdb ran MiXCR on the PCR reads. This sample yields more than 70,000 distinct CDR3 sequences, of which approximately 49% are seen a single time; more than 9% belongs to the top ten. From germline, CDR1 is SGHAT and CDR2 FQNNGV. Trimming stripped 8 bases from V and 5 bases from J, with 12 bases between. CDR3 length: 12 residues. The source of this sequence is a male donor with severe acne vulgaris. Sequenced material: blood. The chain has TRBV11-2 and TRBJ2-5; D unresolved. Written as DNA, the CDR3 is TGTGCCAGCCTGGGGTTGGCTGAGACCCAGTACTTC. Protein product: CASLGLAETQYF.